The T cell receptor beta chain under discussion was sequenced for a study of identical twins. Study-wide results and limits: Out-of-frame alpha sequences common to twins were enriched for low generation probability. There were fewer insertions in abundant cord blood beta clonotypes, but memory repertoires showed no such pattern.

The CDR3 spans 18 residues. Germline V gene data show CDR1 as MNHNS and CDR2 as SASEGT. Trimming removed 5 bases from V and 3 bases from J, with 24 bases in between. Via MiXCR, TCRdb re-called the 5' RACE reads, giving one row per CDR3 protein. This sample has 450,000 to 500,000 distinct CDR3 sequences, with roughly an eighth found just once. This clonotype occurred a few times. Its antigen is unidentified. The same data also contributed to another study, on yellow fever vaccine responses in identical twins.

The source is a woman between 18 and 29 years old in good health. Sequenced material: CD4+ T cells sorted from blood. This rearrangement joins TRBV6-1 to TRBJ2-3; TRBD1 or TRBD2 may be the D gene (5 bases each). The CDR3 sequence is CASSRDQRNLIQTDTQYF. As DNA, the CDR3 is TGTGCCAGCAGTCGGGACCAGAGGAACCTAATTCAAACAGATACGCAGTATTTT.